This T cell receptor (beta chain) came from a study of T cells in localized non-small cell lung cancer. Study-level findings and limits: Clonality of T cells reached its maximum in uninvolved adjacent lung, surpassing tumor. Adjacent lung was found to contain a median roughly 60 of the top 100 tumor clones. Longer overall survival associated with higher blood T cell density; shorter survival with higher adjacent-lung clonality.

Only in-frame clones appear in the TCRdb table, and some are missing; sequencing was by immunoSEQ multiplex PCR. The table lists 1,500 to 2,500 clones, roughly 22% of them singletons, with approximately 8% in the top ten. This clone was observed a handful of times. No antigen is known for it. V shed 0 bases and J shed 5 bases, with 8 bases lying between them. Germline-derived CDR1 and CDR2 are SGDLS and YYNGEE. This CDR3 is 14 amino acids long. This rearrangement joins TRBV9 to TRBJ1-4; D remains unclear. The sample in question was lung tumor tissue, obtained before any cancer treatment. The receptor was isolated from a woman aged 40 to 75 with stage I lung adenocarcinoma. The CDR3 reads CASSVGGLNEKLFF. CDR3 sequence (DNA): TGTGCCAGCAGCGTAGGGGGTTTAAATGAAAAACTGTTTTTT.